A selection of T cell receptor beta chains follows, all from one sample in a study of T-cell reconstitution after alpha-beta-depleted transplantation in children. TCRdb re-called the PCR reads through MiXCR, storing one row per CDR3 protein. The sample holds around 580,000 distinct CDR3 sequences, roughly 27% seen once. Here the sequenced sample was PBMCs, taken before TCRalphabeta/CD19-depleted stem cell transplant. Every receptor here comes from a boy under two years old with Wiskott-Aldrich syndrome, due to receive a stem cell transplant. CDR3s include the opening cysteine and the closing phenylalanine or tryptophan. A D gene is named only where the DNA matches it firmly. Clone size is not always given. Where it is, it says once, few, many or a class for expanded clones.

clone size,V gene,J gene,D gene,CDR3 protein,CDR3 DNA
few,TRBV10-3,TRBJ2-7,NA,CAISPQGGVSSYEQYF,TGTGCCATCAGCCCTCAGGGGGGGGTCAGCTCCTACGAGCAGTACTTC
few,TRBV5-1,TRBJ2-7,TRBD2,CASSLAWIGRFGYEQYF,TGCGCCAGCAGCTTGGCCTGGATCGGGAGGTTTGGGTACGAGCAGTACTTC
NA,TRBV7-9,TRBJ2-2,TRBD2,CASRPRDYNTGELFF,TGTGCCAGTAGACCCCGGGACTACAACACCGGGGAGCTGTTTTTT
few,TRBV7-2,TRBJ2-2,NA,CASSLWTGRAGELFF,TGTGCCAGCAGCTTATGGACAGGGAGGGCCGGGGAGCTGTTTTTT
NA,TRBV27,TRBJ2-1,TRBD2,CASSQLAVYNEQFF,TGTGCCAGCAGTCAGCTAGCGGTCTACAATGAGCAGTTCTTC
NA,TRBV9,TRBJ2-3,TRBD2,CASSPRLAGTSTDTQYF,TGTGCCAGCAGCCCGAGACTAGCGGGTACATCCACAGATACGCAGTATTTT
NA,TRBV10-3,TRBJ2-5,NA,CAISEGSETQYF,TGTGCCATCAGTGAGGGTAGCGAGACCCAGTACTTC
NA,TRBV4-1,TRBJ2-1,TRBD1,CASSQDLTRGQGKSAEQFF,TGCGCCAGCAGCCAAGATCTAACGAGGGGACAGGGAAAGTCGGCTGAGCAGTTCTTC
NA,TRBV12-5,TRBJ1-1,NA,CASGLQVNTEAFF,TGTGCTAGTGGATTACAGGTGAACACTGAAGCTTTCTTT
NA,TRBV30,TRBJ1-3,NA,CAWSAISGNTIYF,TGTGCCTGGAGTGCGATCTCTGGAAACACCATATATTTT
few,TRBV7-9,TRBJ1-1,NA,CASSLAGGNEAFF,TGTGCCAGCAGCTTAGCGGGGGGAAATGAAGCTTTCTTT
many,TRBV4-1,TRBJ2-5,NA,CASSQVGRTQETQYF,TGCGCCAGCAGCCAAGTGGGACGAACGCAAGAGACCCAGTACTTC
few,TRBV5-6,TRBJ1-5,NA,CASSLAGRLGQPQHF,TGTGCCAGCAGCTTGGCCGGTAGGTTGGGTCAGCCCCAGCATTTT
once,TRBV10-3,TRBJ2-7,NA,CAISGAKSFGGSSYEQYF,TGTGCCATCAGTGGCGCGAAATCCTTCGGGGGATCCTCCTACGAGCAGTACTTC
few,TRBV28,TRBJ2-1,TRBD2,CASSPIAGGSRNEQFF,TGTGCCAGCAGTCCTATAGCGGGAGGAAGTAGAAATGAGCAGTTCTTC
many,TRBV20-1,TRBJ2-7,TRBD1,CSASETGGPGEQYF,TGCAGTGCTAGTGAAACAGGGGGTCCGGGCGAGCAGTACTTC
NA,TRBV12-3/TRBV12-4,TRBJ2-7,TRBD2,CASSSLLGSGSYEQYF,TGTGCCAGCAGTTCCCTCTTAGGTAGCGGGAGTTACGAGCAGTACTTC
NA,TRBV27,TRBJ2-3,NA,CASSPGLTDTQYF,TGTGCCAGCAGTCCCGGACTCACAGATACGCAGTATTTT
few,TRBV5-1,TRBJ2-1,NA,CASSLKGGYSYNEQFF,TGCGCCAGCAGCTTAAAGGGCGGGTACTCCTACAATGAGCAGTTCTTC
NA,TRBV20-1,TRBJ2-1,TRBD2,CSARETSGMSYNEQFF,TGCAGTGCTAGAGAGACTAGCGGGATGTCCTACAATGAGCAGTTCTTC
NA,TRBV12-3/TRBV12-4,TRBJ2-3,TRBD1,CASRFRTGAVTDTQYF,TGTGCCAGCAGATTCCGGACAGGGGCTGTCACAGATACGCAGTATTTT
few,TRBV12-3/TRBV12-4,TRBJ2-2,NA,CASSPRGLNTGELFF,TGTGCCAGCAGTCCCAGGGGCCTGAACACCGGGGAGCTGTTTTTT
few,TRBV5-1,TRBJ2-7,NA,CASSGGTEAYEQYF,TGCGCCAGCAGCGGAGGGACGGAAGCCTACGAGCAGTACTTC
few,TRBV29-1,TRBJ2-3,TRBD2,CSVIRTSGGTSTDTQYF,TGCAGCGTTATTAGGACTAGCGGGGGGACTAGCACAGATACGCAGTATTTT
few,TRBV20-1,TRBJ1-2,NA,CSAKRQTGYTF,TGCAGTGCTAAAAGACAGACCGGCTACACCTTC
NA,TRBV5-1,TRBJ1-3,TRBD1,CASRLGQGAGNTIYF,TGCGCCAGCAGACTCGGACAGGGGGCCGGAAACACCATATATTTT
NA,TRBV27,TRBJ1-1,NA,CASSRMTGLNTEAFF,TGTGCCAGCAGTCGCATGACAGGTTTGAACACTGAAGCTTTCTTT
NA,TRBV19,TRBJ2-1,TRBD2,CASSSRKGGLAGNEQFF,TGTGCCAGTAGTTCCCGAAAGGGAGGACTAGCGGGGAATGAGCAGTTCTTC
few,TRBV5-5,TRBJ2-3,NA,CASSSQDGRYDTQYF,TGTGCCAGCAGCTCCCAGGACGGCCGGTACGATACGCAGTATTTT
NA,TRBV6-4,TRBJ1-4,NA,CASSRTATTNEKLFF,TGTGCCAGCAGTCGGACAGCCACAACTAATGAAAAACTGTTTTTT
few,TRBV5-1,TRBJ2-1,TRBD1,CASSLGQLYNEQFF,TGCGCCAGCAGTTTGGGACAGTTGTACAATGAGCAGTTCTTC
NA,TRBV5-1,TRBJ2-1,NA,CASSFYGDSYNEQFF,TGCGCCAGCAGCTTCTACGGGGACTCCTACAATGAGCAGTTCTTC
few,TRBV7-2,TRBJ1-2,TRBD1,CASSPGTGVYYGYTF,TGTGCCAGCAGCCCGGGGACAGGGGTCTACTATGGCTACACCTTC
NA,TRBV2,TRBJ2-1,NA,CASSELARRGANEQFF,TGTGCCAGCAGTGAACTTGCCAGGAGGGGGGCCAATGAGCAGTTCTTC
once,TRBV12-3/TRBV12-4,TRBJ1-4,NA,CASSLKGRLATNEKLFF,TGTGCCAGCAGTTTAAAGGGACGGCTTGCAACTAATGAAAAACTGTTTTTT
NA,TRBV21-1,TRBJ2-5,NA,CASSRSGRTNDQETQYF,TGTGCCAGCAGCAGGTCCGGGAGAACAAACGACCAAGAGACCCAGTACTTC
few,TRBV10-3,TRBJ1-2,NA,CAISESTPGSMGPIGYTF,TGTGCCATCAGTGAGTCAACTCCTGGGTCAATGGGTCCAATTGGCTACACCTTC
NA,TRBV15,TRBJ2-1,TRBD1,CATSRVSGTGVAEQFF,TGTGCCACCAGCAGAGTCTCCGGGACAGGGGTTGCTGAGCAGTTCTTC
few,TRBV7-9,TRBJ2-3,NA,CASSLHSGASSTQYF,TGTGCCAGCAGCTTACATTCAGGGGCGTCTAGTACGCAGTATTTT
few,TRBV2,TRBJ2-5,NA,CATLGLRNQETQYF,TGTGCCACCTTGGGGCTTAGAAACCAAGAGACCCAGTACTTC
NA,TRBV7-9,TRBJ2-7,NA,CASSLVWFAGRDEQYF,TGTGCCAGCAGCTTAGTCTGGTTCGCGGGAAGGGACGAGCAGTACTTC
NA,TRBV5-1,TRBJ2-3,TRBD2,CASRGERERGTDTQYF,TGCGCCAGCAGAGGAGAGCGGGAGCGAGGCACAGATACGCAGTATTTT
few,TRBV20-1,TRBJ2-1,NA,CSARDGLADLNNEQFF,TGCAGTGCTAGAGACGGTTTAGCGGACCTCAACAATGAGCAGTTCTTC
NA,TRBV5-1,TRBJ2-1,TRBD2,CASSFGLAGGPVSGEQFF,TGCGCCAGCAGCTTTGGACTAGCGGGAGGGCCAGTCTCGGGTGAGCAGTTCTTC
few,TRBV5-1,TRBJ2-1,NA,CASSIAGGEQFF,TGCGCCAGCAGTATCGCCGGCGGTGAGCAGTTCTTC
NA,TRBV10-3,TRBJ2-7,TRBD2,CAISESTGTSGRSSDEQYF,TGTGCCATCAGTGAGTCAACCGGGACTAGCGGGAGATCAAGTGACGAGCAGTACTTC
NA,TRBV7-2,TRBJ1-2,NA,CASSPRQIYGYTF,TGTGCCAGCAGCCCCCGACAGATCTATGGCTACACCTTC
NA,TRBV5-1,TRBJ2-2,NA,CASSNRTANTGELFF,TGCGCCAGCAGCAACCGGACTGCGAACACCGGGGAGCTGTTTTTT
few,TRBV2,TRBJ1-2,NA,CASSETRDVDYGYTF,TGTGCCAGCAGTGAAACCAGGGATGTGGACTATGGCTACACCTTC
NA,TRBV27,TRBJ2-1,TRBD2,CASSSPVLAVAYNEQFF,TGTGCCAGCAGTTCCCCGGTGCTAGCGGTAGCCTACAATGAGCAGTTCTTC